This TCR beta chain was sequenced for a study of shared clonotypes between healthy human individuals. Study overall: The composition of the donors was a couple of women and a few men aged 18 to 49.

Germline V gene data show CDR1 as SNHLY and CDR2 as FYNNEI. Deletions cut 3 bases from V and 8 bases from J, with 9 bases between. The CDR3 is 12 residues long. Study results and caveats: Clonotype sharing among donors was expected to depend on sequencing depth.

With respect to this clone: Its antigen is not identified.

The protocol was immunoSEQ multiplex PCR, while the TCRdb copy is restricted to in-frame clones and leaves out a portion. The sample contains around 1.6 million clones, about 98% of which appear only once. The donors, all of them Caucasian adults, lived in Nashville, Tennessee. V usage is TRBV2 and J usage is TRBJ2-3; maybe TRBD1 (5 bases). The source of this sequence is a man younger than 45 in good health. Material for sequencing was naive CD4+ T cells sorted from blood. Subset indicated: CD45RA+ positively selected. The CDR3 DNA follows: TGTGCCAGCAGTGATCCAGGGCTTACGCAGTATTTT. Protein sequence: CASSDPGLTQYF.